This TCR beta chain was recovered during a study of T-cell reconstitution after alpha-beta-depleted transplantation in children. This clonotype was detected ten times or more. Its antigen is unidentified. Germline V gene sequence: CDR1 SGHRS, CDR2 YFSETQ. CDR3 length: 12 residues. V trimming: 4 bases; J trimming: 6 bases; junction bases outside the gene matches: 1. Unique molecular identifiers were used in preparing the TCRbeta library. One entry per CDR3 protein, called by TCRdb with MiXCR from the PCR reads. The sample lists over 150,000 distinct CDR3 sequences, roughly 7.1% occurring once. The study's findings and limits: Expanded graft clones numbering several hundred reportedly gave rise to alpha-beta T cells about two months after transplant. After one year, T-cell counts and TCRbeta diversity mostly came from new T cells.

The gene calls are TRBV5-1 and TRBJ1-2, with 9 bases matching TRBD1. Sequences were derived from PBMCs, sampled before TCRalphabeta/CD19-depleted stem cell transplant. This clonotype was obtained from a boy between 2 and 10 years old with acute lymphoblastic leukemia, due to receive a stem cell transplant. CDR3 protein: CASSRTGDGYTF. In nucleotides, the CDR3 is TGCGCCAGCAGCCGGACAGGGGATGGCTACACCTTC.